This passage covers 27 T cell receptor beta chains from one sample sequenced in a study of cytomegalovirus exposure and HLA in healthy donors. It was with 60 Vbeta and 13 Jbeta primers that the PCR ran. Clones were sequenced by immunoSEQ multiplex PCR, and TCRdb holds only the in-frame ones, with some missing. In all, the sample yields roughly 120,000 clones. The source material was PBMCs. The receptors originated from a man aged 18 to 29 in good health and CMV-seronegative.

This rearrangement joins TRBV11-2 to TRBJ1-3, with D uncertain. The germline V gene encodes CDR1 SGHAT and CDR2 FQNNGV. There are 15 residues in the CDR3. V was clipped by 2 bases and J by 0 bases, with 8 bases between them. The CDR3 here is CASSLLPSSGNTIYF. The CDR3 DNA reads TGTGCCAGCAGCTTACTCCCCAGCTCTGGAAACACCATATATTTT.

This chain connects TRBV19 to TRBJ1-1; D remains unclear. V was trimmed by 4 bases and J by 5 bases, leaving 8 bases between them. Germline V gives CDR1 LNHDA, CDR2 SQIVND (reference sequence). The CDR3 length is 12 residues. In DNA form, the CDR3 reads TGTGCCAGTAGTAACACGGGAACTGAAGCTTTCTTT. As protein: CASSNTGTEAFF.

The chain couples TRBV18 to TRBJ1-3; D might be TRBD1 (5 bases). The V end lost 3 bases, the J end lost 0 bases, and 12 bases lay between the germline ends. The germline gives CDR1 KGHSH, CDR2 LQKENI. CDR3 length: 16 residues. CDR3 residues: CASSPQGISSGNTIYF. CDR3 sequence (DNA): TGTGCCAGCTCACCGCAGGGCATTTCCTCTGGAAACACCATATATTTT.

The chain combines TRBV10-3 with TRBJ1-1; 10 bases line up with TRBD1. This CDR3 is 14 amino acids long. V lost 5 bases, J lost 4 bases, and 4 bases stayed unmatched. Looked up from germline, CDR1 is ENHRY and CDR2 is SYGVKD. The DNA of the CDR3 is TGTGCCATCAGTCCCCGGGACAGGGGCACTGAAGCTTTCTTT. Protein sequence: CAISPRDRGTEAFF.

This chain uses TRBV7-2 with TRBJ2-7, with 7 positions matching TRBD2. The trim removed 5 bases at V and 2 bases at J, leaving 3 bases unmatched. The CDR3 loop spans 13 amino acids. Germline CDR1 is SGHTA and CDR2 is FQGNSA. As DNA, the CDR3 is TGTGCCAGCAGCGGGGGGGTCACCTACGAGCAGTACTTC. Translating gives CASSGGVTYEQYF.

The chain is built from TRBV5-1 and TRBJ1-3; D not resolved. V was pared by 4 bases and J by 0 bases, with 14 bases between. The CDR3 spans 16 residues. CDR1 is SGHRS and CDR2 is YFSETQ in the germline V gene. As DNA, the CDR3 is TGCGCCAGCAGCCCCCTGAAATCTAGCTCTGGAAACACCATATATTTT. It specifies CASSPLKSSSGNTIYF.

The gene calls are TRBV7-9 and TRBJ1-3, with D possibly being TRBD1 (5 bases). With 3 bases removed from V and 4 bases from J, the gap between germline ends came to 13 bases. This CDR3 contains 15 residues. Germline V lookup: CDR1 SEHNR, CDR2 FQNEAQ (reference sequence). Here the CDR3 reads CASSFRQPWGNTIYF. In DNA form, the CDR3 reads TGTGCCAGCAGCTTTCGACAGCCGTGGGGAAACACCATATATTTT.

This chain joins TRBV28 and TRBJ2-4; 10 positions match TRBD2. The V and J ends lost 2 bases and 3 bases, in that order; junction bases with no gene match: 4. Germline lookup yields CDR1 MDHEN and CDR2 SYDVKM. CDR3 length equals 16 residues. The CDR3 nucleotides are TGTGCCAGCAGTTTAGGAGTAGCGGGAGGCAAAAACATTCAGTACTTC. Its protein is CASSLGVAGGKNIQYF. Based on the CDR3 plus reference TRBV28 and TRBJ2-4, the full variable domain is DVKVTQSSRYLVKRTGEKVFLECVQDMDHENMFWYRQDPGLGLRLIYFSYDVKMKEKGDIPEGYSVSREKKERFSLILESASTNQTSMYLCASSLGVAGGKNIQYFGAGTRLSVL.

The V and J genes are TRBV19 and TRBJ1-1, with TRBD1 identical over 10 bases. This CDR3 spans 16 amino acids. The junction had 11 bases not matched to a gene; V was cut back by 6 bases and J by 4 bases. Germline V gives CDR1 LNHDA, CDR2 SQIVND (reference sequence). The CDR3 here is CASSMTGGAVGTEAFF. Here the CDR3 DNA reads TGTGCCAGTAGCATGACAGGGGGCGCGGTAGGCACTGAAGCTTTCTTT.

The chain couples TRBV1 to TRBJ1-6. TRBV1 is termed a pseudogene. The CDR3 runs to 19 residues. The CDR3 nucleotides are TGCACCACCGTACCCTATCCCCCCCACCGGGGAGTGAATAATTCACCCCTCCACTTT. This translates into CTTVPYPPHRGVNNSPLHF.

The chain links TRBV5-5 to TRBJ2-1, with D unresolved. This CDR3 comprises 11 residues. The germline V gene encodes CDR1 SGHKS and CDR2 YYEKEE (reference sequence). Trimming took off 3 bases at V and 6 bases at J, with 4 bases between the two ends. CDR3 amino acids: CASSYSNEQFF. The DNA of the CDR3 is TGTGCCAGCAGCTACAGCAATGAGCAGTTCTTC.

The CDR3 protein is CASHHGAGRDGANQPQHF. The CDR3 nucleotides are TGTGCCAGCCACCACGGGGCCGGGCGGGACGGGGCCAATCAGCCCCAGCATTTT. V gene TRBV5-5 combines with J gene TRBJ1-5; weak D call: TRBD1 (5 bases). The CDR3 contains 18 residues. Trimming stripped 7 bases from V and 3 bases from J, with 26 bases between. Germline CDR1 SGHKS, CDR2 YYEKEE (reference sequence).

The V call is TRBV2, the J call TRBJ2-1, with 7 bases fitting TRBD1. The germline gives CDR1 SNHLY, CDR2 FYNNEI. The CDR3 covers 15 residues. Trimming cost V 6 bases and J 4 bases; bases outside gene matches: 9. The CDR3 region has the DNA TGTGCCAGCAGGGAGGACAGGTCCACTTACAATGAGCAGTTCTTC. It encodes CASREDRSTYNEQFF. The full variable domain, rest sourced from reference TRBV2 and TRBJ2-1, is EPEVTQTPSHQVTQMGQEVILRCVPISNHLYFYWYRQILGQKVEFLVSFYNNEISEKSEIFDDQFSVERPDGSNFTLKIRSTKLEDSAMYFCASREDRSTYNEQFFGPGTRLTVL.

The chain couples TRBV11-2 to TRBJ2-1; 7 bases align to TRBD2. V lost 2 bases and J lost 3; bases outside the gene matches: 13. The CDR3 loop spans 18 amino acids. CDR1 and CDR2 from the germline V gene are SGHAT and FQNNGV. The CDR3 bases are TGTGCCAGCAGCTTATTGGGGCGCGGGAGAGAGGGCTACAATGAGCAGTTCTTC. Its protein product is CASSLLGRGREGYNEQFF.

V is TRBV5-4 and J is TRBJ2-7; D is possibly TRBD2 (6 bases). Germline CDR1 reads SGHNT; CDR2 reads YYREEE (reference sequence). The germline V and J ends were trimmed by 0 bases and 3 bases, with 22 bases remaining between them. This CDR3 region has 18 residues. DNA of the CDR3: TGTGCCAGCAGCTTGGGCATCCCCGCGACTAGACGGCGCTACGAGCAGTACTTC. Protein sequence: CASSLGIPATRRRYEQYF.

The gene calls are TRBV27 and TRBJ1-1, with 7 nucleotides matching TRBD1. This CDR3 is built from 17 residues. Germline V lookup: CDR1 MNHEY, CDR2 SMNVEV (reference sequence). The ends lost 0 bases at V and 4 bases at J; junction bases unmatched: 11. CDR3 sequence reads: CASSLSEFEGAGTEAFF. DNA for the CDR3: TGTGCCAGCAGTTTATCGGAATTTGAGGGGGCTGGCACTGAAGCTTTCTTT.

J is TRBJ1-1 and V is TRBV6-5; 7 nucleotides agree with TRBD1. Germline CDR1 reads MNHEY; CDR2 reads SVGAGI. With V trimmed by 6 bases and J by 10 bases, 8 bases remained unmatched. The length of the CDR3 is 12 residues. CDR3 in amino acids: CASSPTTGRAFF. In DNA form, the CDR3 reads TGTGCCAGCAGCCCGACGACAGGGCGAGCTTTCTTT.

The chain carries TRBV28 and TRBJ2-1; D may be TRBD2 (5 bases). This CDR3 is built from 12 residues. The germline V gene encodes CDR1 MDHEN and CDR2 SYDVKM. V was trimmed by 5 bases and J by 7 bases, leaving 9 bases between them. The CDR3 reads CASSPPGNEQFF. CDR3 bases: TGTGCCAGCAGTCCCCCGGGAAATGAGCAGTTCTTC.

V is TRBV10-2 and J is TRBJ2-1; 8 bases are a match to TRBD2. This CDR3 contains 15 residues. Losses at the gene ends were 3 bases for V and 8 bases for J; bases not matched to a gene: 9. Germline CDR1 and CDR2: WSHSY and SAAADI. As DNA, the CDR3 is TGCGCCAGCAGTGACCCGGGGGGGTACAGGGATGAGCAGTTCTTC. This translates into CASSDPGGYRDEQFF.

As to this clone: The CDR3 does not close with the conserved phenylalanine or tryptophan, likely indicating a read error. V and J are TRBV18 and TRBJ1-2; 8 nucleotides line up with TRBD1. Germline-derived CDR1 and CDR2 are KGHSH and LQKENI. The CDR3 consists of 14 residues. V lost 3 bases to trimming and J lost 8 bases; unmatched junction nucleotides: 8. CDR3 sequence reads: CASSPGQGARGYTL. The CDR3 DNA sequence: TGTGCCAGCTCACCCGGCCAGGGGGCGCGAGGCTACACCCTC.

CDR3 sequence (DNA): TGTGCCACCTCAACCTGGACGGGGGGCAATGAGCAGTTCTTC. It encodes CATSTWTGGNEQFF. The chain combines TRBV27 with TRBJ2-1; 7 bases agree with TRBD2. J lost 6 bases, V lost 10 bases, and 12 bases had no gene match. The CDR3 length is 14 residues. Germline CDR1 reads MNHEY; CDR2 reads SMNVEV (reference sequence).

The chain couples TRBV5-5 to TRBJ2-5; D gene ambiguous. Trimming shortened V by 0 bases and J by 1 base, and 4 bases separated the two germline ends. This CDR3 region has 13 residues. CDR1 and CDR2 from the germline V gene are SGHKS and YYEKEE (reference sequence). The CDR3 loop reads CASSLGSQETQYF. As DNA, the CDR3 is TGTGCCAGCAGCTTGGGGAGCCAAGAGACCCAGTACTTC.

The gene calls are TRBV5-1 and TRBJ2-1, with 7 bases aligning to TRBD1. J was trimmed by 3 bases and V by 2 bases; bases with no gene match: 11. This CDR3 has 17 amino acids. Per the germline V gene, CDR1 is SGHRS and CDR2 is YFSETQ. CDR3 amino acids: CASSLYPSGGGYNEQFF. In DNA form, the CDR3 reads TGCGCCAGCAGCTTATACCCGTCAGGGGGTGGCTACAATGAGCAGTTCTTC.

The chain joins TRBV29-1 to TRBJ2-1, with a possible D match to TRBD1 (5 bases). CDR1 and CDR2 from the germline V gene are SQVTM and ANQGSEA. The germline V and J ends were trimmed by 7 bases and 4 bases, with 14 bases remaining between them. The length of the CDR3 is 13 residues. The CDR3 bases are TGCAGCGCGGTTGCAACAGGTTACAATGAGCAGTTCTTC. The encoded protein is CSAVATGYNEQFF.

The chain has TRBV6-1 and TRBJ1-1; TRBD1 might be the D (5 bases). V was clipped by 2 bases and J by 3 bases, with 7 bases between them. CDR1 and CDR2 from the germline V gene are MNHNS and SASEGT. The CDR3 consists of 13 residues. CDR3 protein: CASSEQGYTEAFF. The CDR3 nucleotides read TGTGCCAGCAGTGAACAGGGTTACACTGAAGCTTTCTTT.

V is TRBV5-1 and J is TRBJ2-5; D might be TRBD1 (5 bases). The end of the DNA aligns better with TRBJ2-7, so the J call may be wrong. The CDR3 extends over 13 amino acids. CDR1 is SGHRS, CDR2 YFSETQ, per germline. In DNA form, the CDR3 reads TGCGCCAGCAGCTTGATATGGGGCGGCGAGCAGTACTTC. This translates into CASSLIWGGEQYF.

This chain links TRBV15 with TRBJ1-4; D remains ambiguous. V was shortened by 0 bases and J by 7 bases, with 12 bases between the two germline ends. The CDR3 totals 15 residues. Germline CDR1 is LNHNV and CDR2 is YYDKDF (reference sequence). CDR3 residues: CATSRERNTFEKLFF. In nucleotides, the CDR3 is TGTGCCACCAGCAGAGAGAGGAACACCTTTGAAAAACTGTTTTTT. Variable domain in full (rest from reference TRBV15 and TRBJ1-4): DAMVIQNPRYQVTQFGKPVTLSCSQTLNHNVMYWYQQKSSQAPKLLFHYYDKDFNNEADTPDNFQSRRPNTSFCFLDIRSPGLGDTAMYLCATSRERNTFEKLFFGSGTQLSVL.